A single sample gave rise to the 14 T cell receptor beta chains below, sequenced in a study of blood T cell repertoires in COVID-19. Data came from immunoSEQ multiplex PCR; TCRdb stores just in-frame clones and leaves some out. The table includes about 25,000 clones, approximately 86% detected once. Sequencing was performed on peripheral blood. These receptor sequences come from a man of 80 years or more with active or convalescent COVID-19.

This rearrangement joins TRBV3-1 (or the pseudogene TRBV3-2) to TRBJ2-7; a possible D gene is TRBD2 (5 bases). The CDR3 has 14 amino acids. Germline CDR1 and CDR2: LGHDT and YNNKEL (reference sequence). Trimming stripped 4 bases from V and 4 bases from J, with 14 bases between. The CDR3 DNA reads TGTGCCAGCAGCCGCCTGGGTCGGGAATACGAGCAGTACTTC. This codes for CASSRLGREYEQYF.

The rearrangement uses TRBV2 and TRBJ2-1; no clear D gene. Germline V CDR1 and CDR2: SNHLY, FYNNEI. The CDR3 is made up of 13 amino acids. Trimming took 7 bases from V and 4 from J, leaving 11 bases between them. The CDR3 loop reads CASTTTSYNEQFF. DNA of the CDR3: TGTGCCAGCACCACAACATCGTACAATGAGCAGTTCTTC.

This chain uses TRBV4-1 with TRBJ2-7; maybe TRBD2 (7 bases). This CDR3 is 17 amino acids long. Germline V gene sequence: CDR1 MGHRA, CDR2 YSYEKL. Trimming stripped 0 bases from V and 3 bases from J, with 18 bases between. The CDR3 sequence is CASSQDPATGGNYEQYF. The CDR3 DNA sequence: TGCGCCAGCAGCCAAGATCCGGCGACGGGGGGCAACTACGAGCAGTACTTC.

For the CDR3, the DNA is TGCGCCAGCAGCTCCGACCCAGCGGCTCGGGGCACTGAAGCTTTCTTT. It specifies CASSSDPAARGTEAFF. The chain employs TRBV5-1 and TRBJ1-1; D remains unclear. V lost 3 bases to trimming and J lost 4 bases, with 19 bases between them. Germline CDR1 reads SGHRS; CDR2 reads YFSETQ. The CDR3 length is 16 residues.

This clone was picked up one time. The chain has TRBV5-5 and TRBJ1-3; D is unclear. V was pared by 4 bases and J by 0 bases, with 14 bases between. Per the germline V gene, CDR1 is SGHKS and CDR2 is YYEKEE (reference sequence). There are 16 residues in the CDR3. CDR3 DNA: TGTGCCAGCAGCCCTGATTGGCGGAGCTCTGGAAACACCATATATTTT. It encodes CASSPDWRSSGNTIYF.

The chain is built from TRBV11-2 and TRBJ1-4; D is ambiguous. This CDR3 spans 14 amino acids. The germline V gene encodes CDR1 SGHAT and CDR2 FQNNGV. Trimming took off 7 bases at V and 0 bases at J, with 9 bases between the two ends. CDR3 sequence (DNA): TGTGCCAGCACCCGACAAGCAACTAATGAAAAACTGTTTTTT. Translated, it gives CASTRQATNEKLFF.

This clone was found a few times. CDR3 sequence: CASSIGPSPLHF. The CDR3, as DNA: TGTGCCAGTAGTATAGGGCCCTCACCCCTCCACTTT. This chain connects TRBV19 to TRBJ1-6; D is uncertain. The germline V gene encodes CDR1 LNHDA and CDR2 SQIVND (reference sequence). V was cut by 1 base and J by 10 bases, with 5 bases left in between. The CDR3 is 12 amino acids. Full variable domain (rest looked up from reference TRBV19 and TRBJ1-6): DGGITQSPKYLFRKEGQNVTLSCEQNLNHDAMYWYRQDPGQGLRLIYYSQIVNDFQKGDIAEGYSVSREKKESFPLTVTSAQKNPTAFYLCASSIGPSPLHFGNGTRLTVT.

This chain joins TRBV9 and TRBJ2-2; TRBD1 agrees at 10 bases. CDR1 and CDR2 from the germline V gene are SGDLS and YYNGEE. The CDR3 runs to 15 residues. V trimming: 4 bases; J trimming: 4 bases; junction bases outside the gene matches: 4. The CDR3 nucleotides are TGTGCCAGCAGCATCGGGACAGGGGCCACCGGGGAGCTGTTTTTT. This translates into CASSIGTGATGELFF.

The CDR3, as DNA: TGTGCCAGCAGCTTACCAAGGTCCGGGACAGAGAACACTGAAGCTTTCTTT. Translation gives CASSLPRSGTENTEAFF. V is TRBV7-9 and J is TRBJ1-1, with TRBD1 matching 7 bases. The ends lost 2 bases at V and 1 base at J; junction bases unmatched: 10. The CDR3 sequence is 17 residues long. CDR1 and CDR2 (germline): SEHNR, FQNEAQ (reference sequence).

The chain has TRBV19 and TRBJ2-5, with TRBD2 matching 7 bases. Germline V gives CDR1 LNHDA, CDR2 SQIVND (reference sequence). This CDR3 is 12 amino acids long. The V gene end was trimmed by 8 bases and the J gene end by 5 bases; junction bases not matched to a gene: 5. The CDR3 sequence is CASSSGGETQYF. The CDR3 DNA is TGTGCCAGTTCGTCGGGAGGTGAGACCCAGTACTTC.

This chain connects TRBV20-1 to TRBJ2-7, with 9 bases that match TRBD1. The ends lost 3 bases at V and 6 bases at J; junction bases unmatched: 0. The CDR3 extends over 11 amino acids. Germline CDR1 and CDR2: DFQATT and SNEGSKA (reference sequence). The CDR3 sequence: CSARTGGEQYF. DNA for the CDR3: TGCAGTGCTAGGACAGGGGGCGAGCAGTACTTC.

The V and J genes are TRBV28 and TRBJ1-6; TRBD1 is a possible D gene (6 bases). This CDR3 comprises 16 residues. V shed 7 bases and J shed 8 bases, with 21 bases lying between them. CDR1 and CDR2 (germline): MDHEN, SYDVKM. The CDR3 loop reads CASNPPGDKYYSPLHF. The DNA of the CDR3 is TGTGCCAGCAATCCACCCGGGGACAAATATTATTCACCCCTCCACTTT.

This chain uses TRBV5-1 with TRBJ2-7, with a weak D call TRBD1 (5 bases). Trimming shortened V by 6 bases and J by 4 bases, and 8 bases separated the two germline ends. Germline values: CDR1 SGHRS, CDR2 YFSETQ. The CDR3 totals 11 residues. The CDR3 sequence: CASKGEYEQYF. The CDR3 DNA follows: TGCGCCAGCAAAGGGGAATACGAGCAGTACTTC.

The CDR3 reads CASSHVTSSDNEQFF. The CDR3 coding sequence is TGTGCCAGCAGCCATGTAACTAGCAGCGACAATGAGCAGTTCTTC. This chain joins TRBV5-4 and TRBJ2-1, with D perhaps TRBD2 (6 bases). V was trimmed by 4 bases and J by 5 bases, leaving 16 bases between them. The germline gives CDR1 SGHNT, CDR2 YYREEE (reference sequence). CDR3 length: 15 amino acids.